This T cell receptor (beta chain) was retrieved from a study of molecular identifiers for immune sequencing clone quantification. Whole-study context: RNA, taken in replicates from about 19,000 or 110,000 naive CD8 cells, was split five ways, with four sequenced.

Each CDR3 protein gets one entry after TCRdb re-called the PCR reads with MiXCR. The sample holds some 680,000 distinct CDR3 sequences, roughly 23% seen once. Germline V CDR1 and CDR2: LNHNV, YYDKDF (reference sequence). This CDR3 spans 16 amino acids. The V gene end was trimmed by 2 bases and the J gene end by 4 bases; junction bases not matched to a gene: 9. This clonotype was seen once. Its antigen remains unknown. Findings and caveats of the study: Highly expanded clone sizes could be underestimated by identical TCR molecules that share a barcode. Beyond 20 RNA copies, clones held over 97% of effector molecules, compared with under 1% in naive cells.

The genes are TRBV15 and TRBJ1-1; the match to TRBD1 covers 8 bases. Sequencing used naive CD8+ T cells from blood, with Jurkat cell RNA spiked in. Subset given: FACS-sorted CD8+CD4-CCR7+CD45RA+ naive T cells. This clonotype was obtained from a human donor in good health. Some libraries in this study had Jurkat cell RNA spiked in. The CDR3 bases are TGTGCCACCAGCAGATCGGACAGGGTCCCGAGCACTGAAGCTTTCTTT. Protein product: CATSRSDRVPSTEAFF.